The entry that follows covers one TCR beta chain sequence. The target antigen is unknown. The data belong to a study of T-cell memory formation after mild COVID-19. Overall study context: Largely donor-specific TCR clusters were found.

TCRdb passed the 5' RACE reads through MiXCR, listing each CDR3 protein once. The table has about 470,000 distinct CDR3 sequences, roughly 25% seen once; the top ten hold approximately 13%. General study findings and limits: CD8+ contracting clones occupied EMRA, while CD4+ ones occupied mainly CM and EM.

This TCR was sampled from an adult woman who had mild COVID-19 (a few samples of this study predate the infection). Cell type and time point are not known. The sample comprised PBMCs or a T cell subset sorted from them (not recorded which).

The CDR3 sequence is CASSDRGQTEAFF. Here the CDR3 DNA reads TGTGCCAGCAGCGACAGGGGGCAAACTGAAGCTTTCTTT. The chain carries TRBV7-9 and TRBJ1-1; 10 bases agree with TRBD1. This CDR3 is built from 13 residues. The ends lost 5 bases at V and 5 bases at J; junction bases unmatched: 2. CDR1 SEHNR and CDR2 FQNEAQ come from the germline V gene (reference sequence).